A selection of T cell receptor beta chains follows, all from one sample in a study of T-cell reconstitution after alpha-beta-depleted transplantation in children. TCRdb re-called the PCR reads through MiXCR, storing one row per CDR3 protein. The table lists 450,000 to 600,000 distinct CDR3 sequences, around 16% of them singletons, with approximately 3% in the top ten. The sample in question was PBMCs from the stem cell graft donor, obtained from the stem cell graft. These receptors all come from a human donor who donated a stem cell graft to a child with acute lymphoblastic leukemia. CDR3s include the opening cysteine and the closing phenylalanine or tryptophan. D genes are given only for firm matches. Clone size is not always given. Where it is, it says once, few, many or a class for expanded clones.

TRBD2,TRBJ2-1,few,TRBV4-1,CASSQGLGLAGGGQFF,TGCGCCAGCAGCCAAGGTCTAGGACTAGCGGGAGGAGGACAGTTCTTC
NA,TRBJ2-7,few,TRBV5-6,CASRGGQSYEQYF,TGTGCCAGCAGGGGAGGACAGTCCTACGAGCAGTACTTC
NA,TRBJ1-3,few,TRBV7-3,CASSLERLSGNTIYF,TGTGCCAGCAGCTTGGAGCGCCTCTCTGGAAACACCATATATTTT
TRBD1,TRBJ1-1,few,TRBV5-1,CASNPGGARNTEAFF,TGCGCCAGCAACCCAGGGGGCGCGAGGAACACTGAAGCTTTCTTT
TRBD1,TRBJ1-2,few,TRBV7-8,CASSLTRTGEEGGYTF,TGTGCCAGCAGCTTAACCCGGACAGGGGAAGAGGGTGGCTACACCTTC
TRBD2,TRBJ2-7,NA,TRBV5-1,CASRVTSGSQYEQYF,TGCGCCAGCAGGGTTACTAGCGGGAGTCAATACGAGCAGTACTTC
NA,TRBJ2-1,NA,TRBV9,CASSVSDLRYNEQFF,TGTGCCAGCAGCGTATCTGACCTTCGCTACAATGAGCAGTTCTTC
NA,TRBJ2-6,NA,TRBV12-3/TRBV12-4,CASSFGTGANVLTF,TGTGCCAGCAGTTTTGGGACTGGGGCCAACGTCCTGACTTTC
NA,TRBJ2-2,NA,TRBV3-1,CASSPDLRPGLSLSRDRELFF,TGTGCCAGCAGCCCAGACCTACGACCGGGACTTTCCCTCTCCCGGGACCGGGAGCTGTTTTTT
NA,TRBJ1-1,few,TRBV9,CASSGQGGVITEAFF,TGTGCCAGCAGCGGCCAGGGAGGTGTGATCACTGAAGCTTTCTTT
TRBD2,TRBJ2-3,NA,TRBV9,CASTPRGSRTDTQYF,TGTGCCAGCACCCCGCGCGGGAGCCGCACAGATACGCAGTATTTT
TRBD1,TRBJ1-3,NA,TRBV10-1,CASSGTADGNTIYF,TGCGCCAGCAGCGGGACAGCCGATGGAAACACCATATATTTT
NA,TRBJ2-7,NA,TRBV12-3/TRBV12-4,CASNIRTIPNLPQYF,TGTGCCAGCAACATACGGACAATCCCGAATCTTCCGCAGTACTTC
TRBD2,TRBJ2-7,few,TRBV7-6,CASSLALAGEPNHAYEQYF,TGTGCCAGCAGCTTAGCGCTAGCGGGAGAGCCGAACCATGCCTACGAGCAGTACTTC
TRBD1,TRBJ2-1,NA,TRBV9,CASSDAPRGQEQFF,TGTGCCAGCAGCGACGCCCCCAGGGGGCAGGAGCAGTTCTTC
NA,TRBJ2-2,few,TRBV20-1,CSASAAGPNTGELFF,TGCAGTGCTTCGGCGGCGGGTCCGAACACCGGGGAGCTGTTTTTT
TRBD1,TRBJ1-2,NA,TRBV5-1,CASSRQGADYGYTF,TGCGCCAGCAGCCGACAGGGGGCGGACTATGGCTACACCTTC
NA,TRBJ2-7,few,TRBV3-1,CASSQDPGLIYEQYF,TGTGCCAGCAGCCAAGATCCAGGACTAATCTACGAGCAGTACTTC
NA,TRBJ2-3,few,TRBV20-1,CSASRTLTDTQYF,TGCAGTGCTAGTAGGACACTAACTGATACGCAGTATTTT
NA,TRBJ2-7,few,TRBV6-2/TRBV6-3,CASSYGSSFEQYF,TGTGCCAGCAGTTACGGCTCTTCTTTCGAGCAGTACTTC
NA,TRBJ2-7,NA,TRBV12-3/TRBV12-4,CASSFGRGDYEQYF,TGTGCCAGCAGTTTTGGCAGGGGGGATTACGAGCAGTACTTC
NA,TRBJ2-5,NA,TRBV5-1,CASSAGTRTQYF,TGCGCCAGCAGCGCCGGCACACGAACCCAGTACTTC
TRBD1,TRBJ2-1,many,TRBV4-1,CASSLWTGTYNEQFF,TGCGCCAGCAGCCTATGGACAGGGACCTACAATGAGCAGTTCTTC
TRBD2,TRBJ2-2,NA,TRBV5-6,CASSLVLAGPGELFF,TGTGCCAGCAGCTTGGTACTAGCGGGACCCGGGGAGCTGTTTTTT
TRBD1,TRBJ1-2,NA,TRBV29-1,CSVGDRGVNYGYTF,TGCAGCGTTGGGGACAGGGGTGTTAACTATGGCTACACCTTC
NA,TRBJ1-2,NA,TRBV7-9,CASSLPRADDGYTF,TGTGCCAGCAGCTTACCCCGGGCAGATGATGGCTACACCTTC
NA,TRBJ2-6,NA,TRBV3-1,CASSQDPNGRANVLTF,TGTGCCAGCAGCCAAGATCCGAACGGCCGGGCCAACGTCCTGACTTTC
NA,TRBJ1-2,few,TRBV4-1,CASSQDWGEEGYTF,TGCGCCAGCAGCCAAGATTGGGGGGAGGAGGGCTACACCTTC
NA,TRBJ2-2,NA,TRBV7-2,CASSWASPRELFF,TGTGCCAGCAGCTGGGCGTCCCCCCGGGAGCTGTTTTTT
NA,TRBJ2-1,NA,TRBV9,CASAPGRTVNEQFF,TGTGCCAGCGCTCCGGGTCGCACCGTCAATGAGCAGTTCTTC
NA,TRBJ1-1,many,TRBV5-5,CASSFGVVNTEAFF,TGTGCCAGCAGCTTTGGGGTGGTTAACACTGAAGCTTTCTTT
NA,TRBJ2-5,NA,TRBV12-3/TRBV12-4,CASSLVRTGTGETQYF,TGTGCCAGCAGTTTAGTACGCACAGGGACGGGAGAGACCCAGTACTTC
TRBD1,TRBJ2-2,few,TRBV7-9,CASSPGQGRYAGELFF,TGTGCCAGCAGCCCCGGACAGGGGAGGTACGCCGGGGAGCTGTTTTTT
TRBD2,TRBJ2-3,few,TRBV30,CAWSGTSGDPDTQYF,TGTGCCTGGAGTGGGACTAGCGGGGATCCAGATACGCAGTATTTT
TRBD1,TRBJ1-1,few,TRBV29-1,CSCLGWDRVDLDTEAFF,TGCAGCTGCCTGGGGTGGGACAGGGTGGACTTGGACACTGAAGCTTTCTTT
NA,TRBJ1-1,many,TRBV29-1,CSVAPGTEAFF,TGCAGCGTTGCGCCGGGCACTGAAGCTTTCTTT
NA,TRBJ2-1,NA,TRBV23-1,CASKASHNEQFF,TGCGCCAGCAAAGCGTCCCACAATGAGCAGTTCTTC
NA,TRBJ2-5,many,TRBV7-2,CASSLSLAKETQYF,TGTGCCAGCAGCTTATCGCTAGCCAAAGAGACCCAGTACTTC
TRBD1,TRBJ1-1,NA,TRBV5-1,CASSLSTGRNTEAFF,TGCGCCAGCAGCTTGTCGACAGGGAGGAACACTGAAGCTTTCTTT
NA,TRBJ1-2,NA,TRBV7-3,CASSSTWGQGYTF,TGTGCCAGCAGCTCAACTTGGGGGCAAGGCTACACCTTC
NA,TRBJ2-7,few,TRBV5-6,CASSLAPAATYEQYF,TGTGCCAGCAGCCTTGCGCCCGCCGCGACCTACGAGCAGTACTTC
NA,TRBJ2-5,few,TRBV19,CASSISSAETQYF,TGTGCCAGTAGTATAAGTTCGGCAGAGACCCAGTACTTC
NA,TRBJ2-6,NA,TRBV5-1,CASSLEGNGANVLTF,TGCGCCAGCAGCTTGGAAGGGAACGGGGCCAACGTCCTGACTTTC
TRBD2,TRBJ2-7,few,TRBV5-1,CASSPRGERGLSYEQYF,TGCGCCAGCAGCCCCCGGGGGGAGCGGGGTCTATCCTACGAGCAGTACTTC
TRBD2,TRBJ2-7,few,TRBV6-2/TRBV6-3,CASSSPGGSGSDSYEQYF,TGTGCCAGCAGTTCTCCGGGGGGCAGCGGGAGCGACTCCTACGAGCAGTACTTC
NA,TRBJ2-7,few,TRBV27,CASSQIPSYEQYF,TGTGCCAGCAGCCAAATCCCTTCCTACGAGCAGTACTTC
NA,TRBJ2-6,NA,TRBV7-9,CASSVHRDDSGANVLTF,TGTGCCAGCAGCGTACACAGGGACGACTCTGGGGCCAACGTCCTGACTTTC
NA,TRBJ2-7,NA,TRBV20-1,CSAQATGTYDQYF,TGCAGTGCCCAGGCGACGGGAACCTACGACCAGTACTTC
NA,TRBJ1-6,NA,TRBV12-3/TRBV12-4,CASSLGSPIHGVNSPLHF,TGTGCCAGCAGTTTAGGATCGCCGATCCATGGTGTTAATTCACCCCTCCACTTT